At least ten counts were recorded for the clone carrying this TCR beta chain. What it binds is unknown. The sample belongs to a study of metastatic and nonmetastatic thyroid tumors. Looking at the study overall: From malignant and benign thyroid patients, repertoires in blood and in tumor or nodule tissue were compared. General study findings and limits: Across blood and tumor, TCR beta diversity in malignant thyroid tumors was reportedly significantly higher than in benign nodules.

The entire patient cohort was treatment-naive prior to thyroid surgery. With 0 bases removed from V and 1 base from J, the gap between germline ends came to 10 bases. The CDR3 length is 14 residues. Looked up from germline, CDR1 is DFQATT and CDR2 is SNEGSKA (reference sequence). Authors' data handling: What underpinned the distant-metastasis classifier for papillary thyroid cancer was the set of CDR3 differences across clinicopathological groups. TCRdb redid the clone calls on the PCR reads using MiXCR. TCRdb, not the original authors, processed these V and J calls. Among about 50,000 clones listed, about 4.3% were seen once.

This clonotype originated in a female donor with papillary thyroid cancer or a benign thyroid nodule (not recorded which). Some clones in this sample may be carry-over from other donors' samples. The sample was blood. The rearrangement links TRBV20-1 to TRBJ2-7; tentatively, D is TRBD2 (6 bases). CDR3 bases: TGCAGTGCTAGAGATCCCAGCGGGTCCTACGAGCAGTACTTC. Translation: CSARDPSGSYEQYF.